This TCR beta chain emerged from a study of blood T cells in healthy people across ages. At the level of the study: Every two T cells gave about one barcoded beta molecule via template switching.

Germline-derived CDR1 and CDR2 are SGHTA and FQGNSA. This CDR3 has 17 amino acids. V lost 0 bases, J lost 5 bases, and 19 bases lay in between. Primers used in a second PCR of about 6 to 11 cycles were a sample-barcoded 5' primer and a J-beta primer mix. CDR3-containing paired-end reads numbering at least 2.5 million came from each sample. Using its own MiXCR run on the 5' RACE reads, TCRdb lists one record per CDR3 protein. The sample consists of roughly 730,000 distinct CDR3 sequences, around 50% of them appearing once. The clonotype comes from a man aged 35-49 years in good health. Specimen: blood. This chain joins TRBV7-2 and TRBJ1-2, with D unclear. The CDR3 reads CASSLARGRGQLYGYTF. CDR3 sequence (DNA): TGTGCCAGCAGCTTAGCTCGGGGAAGAGGGCAGTTGTATGGCTACACCTTC.